A single sample is the source of the 29 T cell receptor beta chains below, sequenced in a study of tumor-infiltrating lymphocytes in primary liver carcinoma (dated by TCRdb to 2017 to 2019). Without any cell sorting, total RNA and DNA were extracted together from around 20-30 mg of bulk tissue using the AllPrep DNA/RNA mini kit. The sequencer listed for this sample is Illumina HiSeq 2500. Using a constant-region primer and ProtoScript II reverse transcriptase, TCRbeta-specific cDNA was reverse-transcribed from 450 to 650 ng total RNA. The TCRbeta libraries were prepared through three rounds of nested multiplex PCR following a slightly modified ARM-PCR procedure. Each of the first two PCR rounds ran for about 10 cycles and used multiplex TRBV1-TRBV30 forward primers together with a Cbeta reverse primer. The public reads were reprocessed in TCRdb via fastp at Q25 and MiXCR, keeping in-frame beta chains. Duplicate CDR3 protein sequences are folded into a single record with the most common DNA and genes. This sample lists approximately 80,000 distinct CDR3 sequences; under 75% were detected once. The ten largest clones add up to roughly 25% of the sample.

The source material was tumor-adjacent normal liver tissue. Receptors were obtained from a man aged 40-55 years with primary liver carcinoma and hepatitis B virus infection.

This chain links TRBV6-1 with TRBJ2-7; the D gene is possibly TRBD1 (5 bases). In germline, CDR1 is MNHNS, CDR2 SASEGT. V lost 10 bases, J lost 0 bases, and 13 bases lay in between. The CDR3 extends over 13 amino acids. The chain's CDR3 is CATRTPGSYEQYF. In DNA form, the CDR3 reads TGTGCCACCCGGACACCGGGCTCCTACGAGCAGTACTTC.

Details on this clonotype: The conserved closing phenylalanine or tryptophan is absent in this CDR3, likely reflecting a read error. This chain uses TRBV4-1 with TRBJ2-7, with a possible D match to TRBD2 (5 bases). Per the germline V gene, CDR1 is MGHRA and CDR2 is YSYEKL. Trimming removed 0 bases from V and 3 bases from J, with 12 bases in between. CDR3 size: 15 residues. DNA of the CDR3: TGCGCCAGCAGCCAAGATTTAGGAGGTGGCTACGAGCAGTACATA. Protein: CASSQDLGGGYEQYI.

This clonotype was found a few times. The chain has TRBV6-2 or TRBV6-3 and TRBJ2-7; 9 nucleotides match TRBD2. V gave up 0 bases and J gave up 6 bases; unmatched junction bases: 6. Germline values: CDR1 MNHEY, CDR2 SVGEGT. The CDR3 has 15 amino acids. The CDR3 here is CASSYSAGGQSEQYF. In DNA form, the CDR3 reads TGTGCCAGCAGTTACTCGGCGGGAGGGCAGAGCGAGCAGTACTTC.

The V gene is TRBV2, the J gene TRBJ2-4; 7 bases are a match to TRBD1. The CDR3 is 13 amino acids. The germline gives CDR1 SNHLY, CDR2 FYNNEI. The J segment lost 7 bases and the V segment lost 7 bases, leaving 7 bases of the junction unmatched. This CDR3 reads CASNDDRVNIQYF. The CDR3, as DNA: TGTGCCAGCAACGACGACAGGGTCAACATTCAGTACTTC.

Sample share makes this clonotype medium-sized. The V and J genes are TRBV11-2 and TRBJ2-5, with a tentative D call TRBD2 (6 bases). The ends were cut back, 6 bases at V and 0 bases at J, with 17 bases in the middle. Germline V lookup: CDR1 SGHAT, CDR2 FQNNGV. CDR3 length equals 16 residues. As DNA, the CDR3 is TGTGCCAGCAGATCCCGGGACTCGGCCCACCAAGAGACCCAGTACTTC. Translated: CASRSRDSAHQETQYF.

The rearrangement links TRBV6-5 to TRBJ2-1; 9 positions match TRBD1. The CDR3 is 15 amino acids. Germline lookup yields CDR1 MNHEY and CDR2 SVGAGI. With 7 bases clipped from V and 12 bases from J, the junction kept 16 bases outside the gene matches. CDR3: CASTNPGQGDIRQFF. CDR3 bases: TGTGCCAGCACCAACCCGGGACAGGGTGACATTAGGCAGTTCTTC.

In DNA, the CDR3 is TGTGCCAGCAGTTACTCTCTGACCCCTAGACTCGGCTACACCTTC. Its translation is CASSYSLTPRLGYTF. The V call is TRBV6-2 or TRBV6-3, the J call TRBJ1-2; no definite D call. Germline V CDR1 and CDR2: MNHEY, SVGEGT. V lost 0 bases to trimming and J lost 8 bases, with 16 bases between them. This CDR3 comprises 15 residues.

The J gene is TRBJ2-7, the V gene TRBV6-2 or TRBV6-3; 11 nucleotides line up with TRBD2. The germline CDR1 and CDR2 sequences are MNHEY and SVGEGT. V was pared by 0 bases and J by 4 bases, with 5 bases of the junction left unmatched. CDR3 length: 16 amino acids. This chain's CDR3 is CASSYSSSGRRYEQYF. Here the CDR3 DNA reads TGTGCCAGCAGTTACTCGTCTAGCGGGAGGAGATACGAGCAGTACTTC.

Worth noting for this clonotype: The junction departs from germline at one end; a sequencing error may be responsible. The chain is built from TRBV13 and TRBJ1-4; no definite D call. This CDR3 comprises 13 residues. CDR1 is PRHDT, CDR2 FYEKMQ, per germline (reference sequence). CDR3 nucleotide sequence: TGTGCCAGCAACCCCGCCACTAATGAAAAACTATTTTTT. Protein: CASNPATNEKLFF.

Notes on this clonotype: One end of the junction is discordant with germline, which a read error may explain. The chain joins TRBV4-3 to TRBJ2-7; TRBD2 aligns across 7 bases. The CDR3 spans 15 residues. The germline gives CDR1 LGHNA, CDR2 YSLEER. Written as DNA, the CDR3 is TGCGGCAGCAGCCAAGAATCGGGACGGGACTACGAGCAGTGCTTC. It specifies CGSSQESGRDYEQCF.

Details on this clonotype: The junction and the germline gene differ at one end; a read error may be behind it. The CDR3 bases are TGCGCCAGCAGTTTGGACTGCAACTATCGCTACACCTTC. Its protein is CASSLDCNYRYTF. The rearrangement links TRBV12-3 or TRBV12-4 to TRBJ1-2; D remains ambiguous. The CDR3 covers 13 residues.

About this clonotype: Likely a read error: the CDR3 ends without its conserved phenylalanine or tryptophan. The limits of the CDR3 on the DNA are not certain, so only TCRdb's listed CDR3 is given. The gene calls are TRBV11-2 and TRBJ2-5; the table's D call of TRBD2 was not tested on the DNA. The CDR3 spans 18 amino acids, including both terminal residues. CDR1 and CDR2 from the germline V gene are SGHAT and FQNNGV. The CDR3 loop reads CASSLDPRSSGRGETQYL.

Turning to this clonotype: It is unclear where the CDR3 begins or ends on the DNA, so no DNA is shown, and the CDR3 is as TCRdb lists it. The rearrangement uses TRBV12-3 or TRBV12-4 and TRBJ2-2; the D segment call TRBD2 is taken from the table without a DNA check. The CDR3 adds up to 16 amino acids, both ends counted. Here the CDR3 reads CASSLRLAGSPGSCFF.

This chain joins TRBV5-4 and TRBJ2-2; D ambiguous. Germline values: CDR1 SGHNT, CDR2 YYREEE (reference sequence). The CDR3 is made up of 16 amino acids. The V end was cut by 4 bases, the J end by 6 bases, with 19 bases between. As DNA, the CDR3 is TGTGCCAGCAGCCTCTCAGCGCGTGGTGGAGCCGGGGAGCTGTTTTTT. It yields the protein CASSLSARGGAGELFF.

To note about this clonotype: One junction end does not reproduce the germline sequence, and a read error may be involved. This chain links TRBV5-1 with TRBJ2-3, with 7 bases that match TRBD1. This CDR3 region has 13 residues. From germline, CDR1 is SGHRS and CDR2 YFSETQ. As DNA, the CDR3 is TGCGCCAGCTTCAGGGGGAGCACAGATACGCACTATTTT. This codes for CASFRGSTDTHYF.

This clonotype was counted between two and nine times. Just one base apart from a much larger clone, this may be a read error. The chain couples TRBV6-5 to TRBJ1-6; 10 bases agree with TRBD1. From germline, CDR1 is MNHEY and CDR2 SVGAGI. CDR3 size: 15 residues. The CDR3 is CASRDDRGRNSLLHF. The CDR3 DNA reads as TGTGCCAGCAGGGACGACAGGGGGCGGAATTCACTCCTCCACTTT.

The chain has TRBV6-5 and TRBJ1-1; 7 nucleotides line up with TRBD1. The germline CDR1 and CDR2 sequences are MNHEY and SVGAGI. With V trimmed by 5 bases and J by 11 bases, 14 bases remained unmatched. The CDR3 has 14 amino acids. The CDR3 sequence: CASSHPDRPIRAFF. In DNA form, the CDR3 reads TGTGCCAGCAGTCACCCGGACAGGCCTATAAGGGCTTTCTTT.

A note on this clonotype: This may arise from a read error, as a much more abundant clone is one base away. The CDR3 sequence is CASSSKQASNTGELFF. As DNA, the CDR3 is TGTGCCAGCAGCTCCAAACAGGCTTCGAACACCGGGGAGCTGTTTTTT. V gene TRBV11-2 combines with J gene TRBJ2-2; D is perhaps TRBD1 (5 bases). V shed 4 bases and J shed 0 bases, with 12 bases lying between them. The CDR3 has 16 residues. Germline values: CDR1 SGHAT, CDR2 FQNNGV.

This clonotype occurred once. Sequence at one end of the junction differs from germline and may be a read error. The V gene is TRBV12-3 or TRBV12-4, the J gene TRBJ1-1, with no clear D. There are 13 residues in the CDR3. This CDR3 reads CASEREGGTEAFF. Here the CDR3 DNA reads TGTGCCAGCGAACGAGAGGGTGGCACTGAAGCCTTCTTT.

Notes on this clonotype: The junction does not match germline at one end; this may be a read error. The chain uses TRBV4-2 and TRBJ2-4, with a possible D match to TRBD2 (5 bases). The CDR3 has 16 amino acids. Germline V gene data show CDR1 as LGHNA and CDR2 as YNFKEQ. The CDR3, as DNA: TGTGCTAGCAGCCCGGAGGTGGGTGGAACCAAAAACATTCAGTACTTC. This sequence encodes CASSPEVGGTKNIQYF.

This clonotype was recorded many times. The chain couples TRBV12-3 or TRBV12-4 to TRBJ1-2, with a tentative D call TRBD1 (5 bases). The CDR3 loop spans 14 amino acids. Trimming stripped 3 bases from V and 4 bases from J, with 12 bases between. CDR3 region: CASSFRGSAYGYTF. CDR3 DNA sequence: TGTGCCAGCAGTTTTAGGGGTTCAGCCTATGGCTACACCTTC.

Comments on this clonotype: The junction departs from germline at one end; a sequencing error may be responsible. CDR3 loop: CTSTLDAGELFF. CDR3 DNA sequence: TGTACCAGCACCCTAGATGCCGGGGAGCTGTTTTTT. The chain is built from TRBV6-6 and TRBJ2-2, with unresolved D. This CDR3 is built from 12 residues. CDR1 MNHNY and CDR2 SVGAGI come from the germline V gene (reference sequence).

V is TRBV12-3 or TRBV12-4 and J is TRBJ2-1; D unresolved. V dropped 10 bases and J dropped 1 base, with 14 bases sitting between them. The CDR3 has 14 residues. The CDR3 spells CANSFLRSYNEQFF. CDR3 nucleotide sequence: TGTGCCAACAGCTTCTTACGTTCCTACAATGAGCAGTTCTTC.

Details on this clonotype: The junction does not match germline at one end; this may be a read error. This chain uses TRBV29-1 with TRBJ2-2, with D hard to call. Germline V gives CDR1 SQVTM, CDR2 ANQGSEA. This CDR3 has 14 residues. CDR3 in DNA: TGCACCGTTGAACGCCAGTATAACAACGGGGAGCTGTTTTTT. It yields the protein CTVERQYNNGELFF.

In its sample, this clonotype was seen once. The gene calls are TRBV6-5 and TRBJ2-3; the D call may be TRBD1 or TRBD2 (5 bases each). The CDR3 covers 15 residues. V lost 2 bases to trimming and J lost 4 bases, with 13 bases between them. Germline V lookup: CDR1 MNHEY, CDR2 SVGAGI. The CDR3 DNA follows: TGTGCCAGCAGTTACACGGGGCTAAGCGCAGATACGCAGTATTTT. Its translation is CASSYTGLSADTQYF.

The chain is built from TRBV12-3 or TRBV12-4 and TRBJ2-7, with D unclear. The length of the CDR3 is 13 residues. Trimming took off 6 bases at V and 7 bases at J, with 16 bases between the two ends. The DNA of the CDR3 is TGTGCCAGCAGCTCGTACGGAACGAGGGAGCAGTACTTC. Its protein is CASSSYGTREQYF.

Ten or more counts support this clonotype. V gene TRBV4-2 combines with J gene TRBJ2-1; no reliable D call. Between the trimmed V and J ends, which lost 1 base and 5 bases, there was a span of 6 bases. The germline CDR1 and CDR2 sequences are LGHNA and YNFKEQ. This CDR3 comprises 13 residues. The CDR3 DNA is TGTGCCAGCAGCCAAGGTCCCCACAATGAGCAGTTCTTC. This gives the protein CASSQGPHNEQFF.

The chain employs TRBV4-1 and TRBJ2-7; 7 nucleotides match TRBD1. The germline V gene has CDR1 MGHRA and CDR2 YSYEKL. This CDR3 has 17 residues. The trim removed 4 bases at V and 0 bases at J, leaving 12 bases unmatched. The CDR3 coding sequence is TGCGCCAGCAGCCGAGGGGGACGACAGGGTATCTCCTACGAGCAGTACTTC. Residues: CASSRGGRQGISYEQYF.

Remarks on this clonotype: The conserved final phenylalanine or tryptophan is absent from the CDR3, which likely points to a read error. The V gene is TRBV4-1, the J gene TRBJ2-6; 9 positions agree with TRBD1. V was clipped by 0 bases and J by 1 base; unmatched bases: 7. The CDR3 runs 19 residues. Germline V gives CDR1 MGHRA, CDR2 YSYEKL. The CDR3 nucleotides are TGCGCCAGCAGCCAAGATATCAGACAGGGGGGGTCTGGGGCCAACGTCCTGACTATC. Protein: CASSQDIRQGGSGANVLTI.